Shown below are 28 T cell receptor beta chains from a single sample sequenced in a study of T-cell reconstitution after alpha-beta-depleted transplantation in children (dated by TCRdb to the mid-2010s). The sample's treatment or condition label, in plain terms: allogeneic hematopoietic cell transplantation with graft depleted of TCRalphabeta T cells and CD19 B cells. The method behind the library was PCR. Sequencing took place on an Illumina HiSeq 2500. TCR libraries were prepared with molecular barcoding, using unique molecular identifiers to normalize TCRbeta repertoire quantification. TCRdb reran the public reads through fastp at Q25 and MiXCR, keeping productive beta chains. Every distinct CDR3 protein forms one entry, paired with its most common genes and DNA. The table for this sample lists about 58,000 distinct CDR3 sequences; 35% to 55% of them were counted only once. The ten largest make up less than 98% of the sample.

The sample in question was PBMCs, mostly from graft donor cells, obtained 360 days after TCRalphabeta/CD19-depleted stem cell transplant. The receptors come from a male patient between 10 and 17 years old who had a stem cell transplant for acute lymphoblastic leukemia, so the T cells may come from the graft donor.

The CDR3 coding sequence is TGTGCCAGCAGCTTAGATCCGGACAGGGGACGAGAGACCCAGTACTTC. Protein sequence: CASSLDPDRGRETQYF. V usage is TRBV7-6 and J usage is TRBJ2-5; 9 bases align to TRBD1. Per germline, CDR1 SGHVS and CDR2 FNYEAQ. The CDR3 runs to 16 residues. V gave up 1 base and J gave up 4 bases; unmatched junction bases: 7.

The CDR3 loop reads CASSSGLAGGGTDTQYF. CDR3 DNA sequence: TGCGCCAGCAGCTCGGGACTAGCGGGGGGAGGCACAGATACGCAGTATTTT. V is TRBV5-1 and J is TRBJ2-3; 15 positions match TRBD2. J lost 1 base, V lost 3 bases, and 3 bases had no gene match. The germline V gene has CDR1 SGHRS and CDR2 YFSETQ. The CDR3 covers 17 residues.

The CDR3 DNA sequence: TGTGCCAGCGCCCGCAGTTCGGCGTCCCAGTACTTC. Residues: CASARSSASQYF. The chain combines TRBV7-8 with TRBJ2-5; D not resolved. Trimming left V 8 bases short and J 9 bases short, with 16 bases between. This CDR3 spans 12 amino acids. Per the germline V gene, CDR1 is SGHVS and CDR2 is FQNEAQ. The complete variable domain, with remaining parts taken from reference TRBV7-8 and TRBJ2-5, reads GAGVSQSPRYKVAKRGQDVALRCDPISGHVSLFWYQQALGQGPEFLTYFQNEAQLDKSGLPSDRFFAERPEGSVSTLKIQRTQQEDSAVYLCASARSSASQYFGPGTRLLVL.

The chain has TRBV7-9 and TRBJ1-2; tentatively, D is TRBD1 (6 bases). Germline values: CDR1 SEHNR, CDR2 FQNEAQ (reference sequence). The CDR3 consists of 15 residues. With 0 bases removed from V and 5 bases from J, the gap between germline ends came to 13 bases. The CDR3 DNA sequence: TGTGCCAGCAGCTTAGCTCAGGGGAGTCAGTATGGCTACACCTTC. Protein: CASSLAQGSQYGYTF.

There are a few counts of this clonotype. J is TRBJ2-1 and V is TRBV2; TRBD2 matches 11 bases. V was pared by 3 bases and J by 8 bases, with 6 bases of the junction left unmatched. The CDR3 runs to 15 residues. Per germline, CDR1 SNHLY and CDR2 FYNNEI. The CDR3 nucleotides are TGTGCCAGCAGTGAGCTAGCGGGGGGACGCGATGAGCAGTTCTTC. As protein: CASSELAGGRDEQFF.

This clonotype was found a few times. The DNA for the CDR3 is TGTGCCAGCAGCTTAGAGGGGGAGCTGTTTTTT. This encodes CASSLEGELFF. The chain is built from TRBV11-2 and TRBJ2-2; no firm D call. Per the germline V gene, CDR1 is SGHAT and CDR2 is FQNNGV. With 0 bases removed from V and 8 bases from J, the gap between germline ends came to 1 base. This CDR3 comprises 11 residues.

V and J are TRBV11-2 and TRBJ2-2; D ambiguous. V was shortened by 2 bases and J by 1 base, with 8 bases between the two germline ends. The germline CDR1 and CDR2 sequences are SGHAT and FQNNGV. This CDR3 region has 15 residues. CDR3 sequence (DNA): TGTGCCAGCAGCTTACGACCTTTGAACACCGGGGAGCTGTTTTTT. Translated: CASSLRPLNTGELFF.

A few counts support this clonotype. This rearrangement joins TRBV27 to TRBJ2-3; no clear D gene. V shed 7 bases and J shed 1 base, with 21 bases lying between them. The CDR3 totals 17 residues. Germline assignment: CDR1 MNHEY and CDR2 SMNVEV (reference sequence). The CDR3 here is CASNDTPGRTGTDTQYF. The CDR3 DNA follows: TGTGCCAGCAATGATACCCCAGGCAGAACTGGCACAGATACGCAGTATTTT.

CDR3: CASSFYADTQYF. In DNA, the CDR3 is TGTGCCAGCAGTTTCTACGCAGATACGCAGTATTTT. The V gene is TRBV12-3 or TRBV12-4, the J gene TRBJ2-3; D ambiguous. Between the trimmed V and J ends, which lost 3 bases and 4 bases, there was a span of 5 bases. The length of the CDR3 is 12 residues.

This chain uses TRBV9 with TRBJ2-7, with unresolved D. V lost 0 bases and J 2 bases, leaving 12 bases between the germline ends. The CDR3 has 15 amino acids. The germline V gene has CDR1 SGDLS and CDR2 YYNGEE. In nucleotides, the CDR3 is TGTGCCAGCAGCGTAGAAGTAGGCCAAACCTACGAGCAGTACTTC. As protein: CASSVEVGQTYEQYF.

This clonotype appeared a single time. The rearrangement links TRBV7-4 to TRBJ2-7; D is tentatively TRBD1 or TRBD2 (5 bases each). V lost 5 bases to trimming and J lost 0 bases, with 14 bases between them. Germline V gene lookup returns CDR1 SGHVT and CDR2 SQSDAQ. This CDR3 has 15 residues. This CDR3 is CASSPWDGSSYEQYF. The CDR3 DNA is TGTGCCAGCAGCCCCTGGGACGGATCCTCCTACGAGCAGTACTTC.

This clonotype was counted once. The chain links TRBV18 to TRBJ2-3; TRBD1 might be the D (5 bases). Trimming removed 0 bases from V and 6 bases from J, with 10 bases in between. Germline V gene data show CDR1 as KGHSH and CDR2 as LQKENI. The CDR3 spans 14 residues. CDR3 nucleotide sequence: TGTGCCAGCTCACCACCGGCAGGGCGGGATACGCAGTATTTT. It is translated as CASSPPAGRDTQYF.

V and J are TRBV29-1 and TRBJ2-1; 16 positions agree with TRBD2. The germline V gene has CDR1 SQVTM and CDR2 ANQGSEA. The junction had 15 bases not matched to a gene; V was cut back by 2 bases and J by 5 bases. The CDR3 totals 20 residues. CDR3 coding DNA: TGCAGCGTTGAACCTCTTAAAGGGACTAGCGGGAGGGCCACCGACAATGAGCAGTTCTTC. Translating it yields CSVEPLKGTSGRATDNEQFF.

The rearrangement joins TRBV29-1 to TRBJ1-1; D is undetermined. CDR1 and CDR2 (germline): SQVTM, ANQGSEA. Trimming took 6 bases from V and 3 from J, leaving 14 bases between them. This CDR3 region has 13 residues. The CDR3: CSVQWSVDTEAFF. The CDR3 region has the DNA TGCAGCGTCCAATGGAGCGTAGACACTGAAGCTTTCTTT.

This clonotype was observed a handful of times. The chain couples TRBV7-8 to TRBJ2-1; 15 positions match TRBD2. Germline values: CDR1 SGHVS, CDR2 FQNEAQ. This CDR3 has 19 residues. V lost 4 bases to trimming and J lost 3 bases; unmatched junction nucleotides: 10. CDR3 sequence reads: CASSSHGGLAGGGYNEQFF. The CDR3 region has the DNA TGTGCCAGCAGCTCCCACGGTGGACTAGCGGGAGGGGGCTACAATGAGCAGTTCTTC.

This clonotype showed up just a few times. This rearrangement joins TRBV12-3 or TRBV12-4 to TRBJ2-1, with TRBD2 matching over 10 bases. V gave up 6 bases and J gave up 4 bases; unmatched junction bases: 9. The CDR3 has 16 amino acids. CDR3 DNA: TGTGCCAGCAGCCCTCACACTAGCGGGGAATACAATGAGCAGTTCTTC. Translation gives CASSPHTSGEYNEQFF.

The chain is built from TRBV7-2 and TRBJ1-5; possible D gene TRBD1, 6 bases. Trimming pared 5 bases from V and 2 bases from J, leaving 10 bases between. CDR3 length: 14 amino acids. The germline V gene encodes CDR1 SGHTA and CDR2 FQGNSA. The CDR3 coding sequence is TGTGCCAGCAGCCAACAGGGCGGCAATCAGCCCCAGCATTTT. Translating gives CASSQQGGNQPQHF.

The V and J genes are TRBV29-1 and TRBJ2-2, with 8 bases that match TRBD1. The CDR3 loop spans 12 amino acids. Germline CDR1 is SQVTM and CDR2 is ANQGSEA. Trimming took 7 bases from V and 5 from J; bases not matched to a gene: 3. As DNA, the CDR3 is TGCAGCGCGGGACAGGTGACCGGGGAGCTGTTTTTT. Translated, it gives CSAGQVTGELFF.

This rearrangement joins TRBV27 to TRBJ2-3; the D gene is possibly TRBD2 (5 bases). The CDR3 totals 14 residues. Germline V CDR1 and CDR2: MNHEY, SMNVEV (reference sequence). Trimming took 2 bases from V and 4 from J, leaving 10 bases between them. CDR3 bases: TGTGCCAGCAGTTTAATCCGGGGAGCAGATACGCAGTATTTT. Its protein is CASSLIRGADTQYF.

This sequence joins TRBV6-1 and TRBJ1-3; D gene uncertain. The CDR3 spans 15 residues. Trimming stripped 6 bases from V and 4 bases from J, with 16 bases between. Per germline, CDR1 MNHNS and CDR2 SASEGT. The CDR3 region has the DNA TGTGCCAGCAGCCGACTGGGGAAATCGGGAAACACCATATATTTT. Its translation: CASSRLGKSGNTIYF.

The chain combines TRBV27 with TRBJ2-1; 8 nucleotides align to TRBD2. Germline trimming cut 5 bases from V and 7 bases from J; bases unmatched to any gene: 10. Germline CDR1 MNHEY, CDR2 SMNVEV (reference sequence). The CDR3 sequence is 15 residues long. CDR3: CASSRGLGVYNEQFF. In DNA form, the CDR3 reads TGTGCCAGCAGTAGGGGACTAGGTGTTTATAATGAGCAGTTCTTC.

CDR3 protein: CSARVVGNEVLAKNIQYF. The CDR3 DNA is TGCAGTGCTAGGGTGGTAGGAAACGAGGTTTTAGCCAAAAACATTCAGTACTTC. V is TRBV20-1 and J is TRBJ2-4, with D unresolved. V lost 3 bases, J lost 0 bases, and 21 bases lay in between. The CDR3 length is 18 residues. Looked up from germline, CDR1 is DFQATT and CDR2 is SNEGSKA (reference sequence).

This clonotype was seen a handful of times. The chain carries TRBV29-1 and TRBJ1-1; tentatively, D is TRBD1 (6 bases). Trimming stripped 1 base from V and 1 base from J, with 7 bases between. This CDR3 spans 13 amino acids. Germline assignment: CDR1 SQVTM and CDR2 ANQGSEA. The CDR3 protein is CSVEGRGNTEAFF. In nucleotides, the CDR3 is TGCAGCGTTGAAGGCAGGGGGAACACTGAAGCTTTCTTT.

This chain connects TRBV28 to TRBJ1-2; the D is unclear. The CDR3 consists of 13 residues. Germline assignment: CDR1 MDHEN and CDR2 SYDVKM. V dropped 2 bases and J dropped 5 bases, with 9 bases sitting between them. CDR3 in amino acids: CASSLSPWYGYTF. CDR3 DNA sequence: TGTGCCAGCAGTTTAAGTCCGTGGTATGGCTACACCTTC.

This clonotype was counted once. The chain couples TRBV28 to TRBJ2-3; D tentatively reads TRBD1 or TRBD2 (5 bases each). The CDR3 extends over 14 amino acids. The V gene lost 5 bases and the J gene lost 6 bases, with 15 bases spanning the gap. Germline CDR1 reads MDHEN; CDR2 reads SYDVKM. The CDR3 region is CASSGDGGWDTQYF. In nucleotides, the CDR3 is TGTGCCAGCAGTGGGGACGGCGGGTGGGATACGCAGTATTTT.

This chain connects TRBV20-1 to TRBJ2-7, with 7 bases matching TRBD1. In germline, CDR1 is DFQATT, CDR2 SNEGSKA (reference sequence). This CDR3 is built from 12 residues. The V segment lost 4 bases and the J segment 5 bases; nucleotides outside the gene matches: 5. CDR3 sequence: CSATDRRDEQYF. The CDR3, as DNA: TGCAGTGCTACGGACAGGCGCGACGAGCAGTACTTC.

The genes are TRBV6-2 or TRBV6-3 and TRBJ2-2; D call uncertain. This CDR3 spans 12 amino acids. V shed 4 bases and J shed 3 bases, with 3 bases lying between them. The germline V gene encodes CDR1 MNHEY and CDR2 SVGEGT. DNA of the CDR3: TGTGCCAGCAGTTCCGACACCGGGGAGCTGTTTTTT. Its translation is CASSSDTGELFF.

The V and J genes are TRBV12-3 or TRBV12-4 and TRBJ2-1; 8 bases match TRBD2. This CDR3 has 14 amino acids. V was pared by 6 bases and J by 8 bases, with 9 bases of the junction left unmatched. The CDR3 here is CASSDGLAFYEQFF. DNA of the CDR3: TGTGCCAGCAGCGATGGACTAGCCTTCTATGAGCAGTTCTTC.